The 8 T cell receptor beta chains below come from one sample, sequenced in a study of T cell responses to AZD1222 COVID-19 vaccine (dated by TCRdb to the early 2020s). The library was produced with the immunoSEQ multiplex PCR assay. TCRdb provides this immuneACCESS table in a form limited to in-frame rearrangements. Some clones are lacking; in checked studies, under half of them reflect an unresolved V gene, and why the rest are absent is not known. The sample table shows about 190,000 clones, and 85% to 90% are seen once. Jointly, the top ten make up 6.5% to 7% of the sample. This specimen's time point label, per the study, means: baseline before first vaccination. The sequencing used peripheral blood, collected on day 0 of AZD1222 vaccination. Receptors originate from an adult in good health.

This chain connects TRBV19 to TRBJ2-5; unclear D gene. The CDR3 extends over 14 amino acids. Per the germline V gene, CDR1 is LNHDA and CDR2 is SQIVND (reference sequence). V dropped 3 bases and J dropped 4 bases, with 12 bases sitting between them. The CDR3 DNA reads as TGTGCCAGTAGTATGGGCTTCAAGGGAGAGACCCAGTACTTC. Residues: CASSMGFKGETQYF.

The rearrangement links TRBV10-2 to TRBJ1-6; D may be TRBD1 (5 bases). V lost 8 bases and J lost 0, with 5 bases in between. This CDR3 has 13 residues. Germline CDR1 and CDR2: WSHSY and SAAADI. The CDR3 sequence is CASDSSYNSPLHF. In nucleotides, the CDR3 is TGCGCCAGCGACAGCTCCTATAATTCACCCCTCCACTTT.

The rearrangement uses TRBV24-1 and TRBJ2-3; no definite D call. The CDR3 runs to 13 residues. Germline loops: CDR1 KGHDR, CDR2 SFDVKD. The ends were cut back, 0 bases at V and 6 bases at J, with 6 bases in the middle. The CDR3 nucleotides read TGTGCCACCAGTGATTTGGCCGCCGATACGCAGTATTTT. Its protein is CATSDLAADTQYF.

This chain uses TRBV4-2 with TRBJ2-7, with TRBD1 as a possible D gene (6 bases). The CDR3 sequence is 14 residues long. The germline V and J ends were trimmed by 1 base and 1 base, with 8 bases remaining between them. CDR1 LGHNA and CDR2 YNFKEQ come from the germline V gene. CDR3 nucleotide sequence: TGTGCCAGCAGCCAAGCGGGACAATCCTACGAGCAGTACTTC. Protein sequence: CASSQAGQSYEQYF.

This clone appeared once. The V call is TRBV9, the J call TRBJ2-2; unclear D gene. V was cut by 0 bases and J by 9 bases, with 6 bases left in between. The CDR3 runs 12 residues. Germline V gives CDR1 SGDLS, CDR2 YYNGEE. CDR3 DNA: TGTGCCAGCAGCGTAGGGGCAAGGGAGCTGTTTTTT. This gives the protein CASSVGARELFF.

J is TRBJ2-4 and V is TRBV7-8; D remains unclear. The CDR3 sequence is 15 residues long. Germline CDR1 SGHVS, CDR2 FQNEAQ. Trimming stripped 1 base from V and 0 bases from J, with 7 bases between. The CDR3 spells CASSLGVVAKNIQYF. The CDR3 DNA sequence: TGTGCCAGCAGCTTAGGCGTGGTAGCCAAAAACATTCAGTACTTC.

The V and J genes are TRBV6-5 and TRBJ1-1; D is unresolved. Trimming shortened V by 6 bases and J by 0 bases, and 14 bases separated the two germline ends. There are 15 residues in the CDR3. Germline V lookup: CDR1 MNHEY, CDR2 SVGAGI. The CDR3 sequence: CASRPPLDMNTEAFF. The DNA of the CDR3 is TGTGCCAGCAGACCCCCCCTAGACATGAACACTGAAGCTTTCTTT.

This chain joins TRBV20-1 and TRBJ2-2, with 7 bases lining up with TRBD1. Germline V gives CDR1 DFQATT, CDR2 SNEGSKA (reference sequence). The CDR3 extends over 15 amino acids. V was pared by 3 bases and J by 5 bases, with 9 bases of the junction left unmatched. The CDR3 here is CSASRRGGGTGELFF. As DNA, the CDR3 is TGCAGTGCTAGTCGCCGAGGGGGCGGGACCGGGGAGCTGTTTTTT.